The next 27 T cell receptor beta chains were all read from a single sample in a study of blood T cell repertoires in COVID-19. The protocol was immunoSEQ multiplex PCR, while the TCRdb copy is restricted to in-frame clones and leaves out a portion. The sample carries about 140,000 clones, more than 60% recorded once. Material for sequencing was peripheral blood. Receptor source: a woman aged 60-75 years with acute or convalescent COVID-19.

The chain uses TRBV19 and TRBJ1-1; TRBD1 is a possible D gene (6 bases). The V gene lost 2 bases and the J gene lost 6 bases, with 10 bases spanning the gap. The CDR3 spans 13 residues. Germline V gives CDR1 LNHDA, CDR2 SQIVND (reference sequence). CDR3 in amino acids: CASSITGRPEAFF. The CDR3 bases are TGTGCCAGTAGTATAACAGGGCGTCCTGAAGCTTTCTTT.

The rearrangement links TRBV29-1 to TRBJ2-2, with 11 bases aligning to TRBD2. V gave up 4 bases and J gave up 3 bases; unmatched junction bases: 13. The CDR3 loop spans 18 amino acids. Germline-derived CDR1 and CDR2 are SQVTM and ANQGSEA. CDR3 bases: TGCAGCGTTGTAGGTACCTCGACTAGCGGGAAACACACCGGGGAGCTGTTTTTT. Encoded protein: CSVVGTSTSGKHTGELFF.

This rearrangement joins TRBV10-3 to TRBJ1-1; D might be TRBD1 (6 bases). The length of the CDR3 is 16 residues. Trimming took off 6 bases at V and 1 base at J, with 18 bases between the two ends. The germline CDR1 and CDR2 sequences are ENHRY and SYGVKD. The CDR3 DNA sequence: TGTGCCATCAGGGCACAGGGAATTGTCCCGAACACTGAAGCTTTCTTT. This gives the protein CAIRAQGIVPNTEAFF.

This sequence joins TRBV28 and TRBJ2-7, with D maybe TRBD1 (5 bases). Deletions cut 1 base from V and 2 bases from J, with 15 bases between. Per germline, CDR1 MDHEN and CDR2 SYDVKM. This CDR3 has 16 amino acids. The CDR3 DNA reads as TGTGCCAGCAGTTTATCCCCGGCAGGGATGACCTACGAGCAGTACTTC. This translates into CASSLSPAGMTYEQYF.

The V and J genes are TRBV19 and TRBJ2-7; 7 bases fit TRBD1. Germline V gene data show CDR1 as LNHDA and CDR2 as SQIVND (reference sequence). The V gene end was trimmed by 6 bases and the J gene end by 3 bases; junction bases not matched to a gene: 8. The length of the CDR3 is 14 residues. The CDR3 nucleotides are TGTGCCAGTAGATCCCGGGACAGCCTCTACGAGCAGTACTTC. It codes for CASRSRDSLYEQYF.

This chain connects TRBV19 to TRBJ2-1, with 13 bases that match TRBD2. The CDR3 is 15 residues long. Germline assignment: CDR1 LNHDA and CDR2 SQIVND (reference sequence). V dropped 5 bases and J dropped 8; count of bases not matched to a gene: 6. Here the CDR3 DNA reads TGTGCCAGTAGTGGAAGGACTAGCGGGAGCCATGAGCAGTTCTTC. Translated, it gives CASSGRTSGSHEQFF.

This sequence joins TRBV6-5 and TRBJ2-7; tentative D call: TRBD1 (6 bases). Per germline, CDR1 MNHEY and CDR2 SVGAGI. The CDR3 is 14 residues long. The ends were cut back, 6 bases at V and 7 bases at J, with 19 bases in the middle. CDR3 loop: CASRDSRVRWEQYF. The CDR3 DNA reads TGTGCCAGCAGGGACAGCCGTGTACGTTGGGAGCAGTACTTC.

The chain carries TRBV6-6 and TRBJ2-7; 8 bases fit TRBD1. The CDR3 consists of 16 residues. The germline V gene encodes CDR1 MNHNY and CDR2 SVGAGI (reference sequence). V lost 0 bases, J lost 2 bases, and 6 bases stayed unmatched. CDR3 nucleotide sequence: TGTGCCAGCAGTTACTCGCTGGGACAGGCGACCTACGAGCAGTACTTC. Protein sequence: CASSYSLGQATYEQYF.

The V and J genes are TRBV29-1 and TRBJ2-5, with 7 bases matching TRBD2. Trimming removed 4 bases from V and 2 bases from J; junction bases left unmatched: 7. CDR1 is SQVTM, CDR2 ANQGSEA, per germline. This CDR3 spans 14 amino acids. The CDR3 DNA is TGCAGCGTTGCTAGCGGTAATAAACAAGAGACCCAGTACTTC. Its translation is CSVASGNKQETQYF.

V usage is TRBV7-9 and J usage is TRBJ1-6; 8 bases map to TRBD1. Trimming took 6 bases from V and 8 from J; bases not matched to a gene: 15. This CDR3 is 17 amino acids long. CDR1 and CDR2 (germline): SEHNR, FQNEAQ (reference sequence). The CDR3 here is CASRLNNKDRADSPLHF. In DNA form, the CDR3 reads TGTGCCAGCAGGCTAAACAACAAGGACAGGGCGGATTCACCCCTCCACTTT.

As DNA, the CDR3 is TGTGCCAGCAGCACAGGGATCTACAATGAGCAGTTCTTC. Translation: CASSTGIYNEQFF. The V call is TRBV27, the J call TRBJ2-1; maybe TRBD1 (6 bases). Germline V gene sequence: CDR1 MNHEY, CDR2 SMNVEV (reference sequence). Trimming took off 6 bases at V and 3 bases at J, with 9 bases between the two ends. There are 13 residues in the CDR3.

The chain links TRBV7-9 to TRBJ2-1; TRBD2 agrees at 15 bases. Trimming cost V 6 bases and J 7 bases; bases outside gene matches: 7. Germline V lookup: CDR1 SEHNR, CDR2 FQNEAQ (reference sequence). The CDR3 has 16 residues. The CDR3 is CASSNAGTSGRNEQFF. The CDR3 DNA follows: TGTGCCAGCAGTAACGCCGGGACTAGCGGGAGGAATGAGCAGTTCTTC.

The CDR3 nucleotides read TGTGCCAGTAGTAAGGACAGGGGCTCCTATGGCTACACCTTC. The encoded protein is CASSKDRGSYGYTF. The chain has TRBV19 and TRBJ1-2, with TRBD1 matching over 9 bases. Germline V gene sequence: CDR1 LNHDA, CDR2 SQIVND (reference sequence). The trim removed 4 bases at V and 4 bases at J, leaving 4 bases unmatched. The CDR3 totals 14 residues. Full variable domain (rest looked up from reference TRBV19 and TRBJ1-2): DGGITQSPKYLFRKEGQNVTLSCEQNLNHDAMYWYRQDPGQGLRLIYYSQIVNDFQKGDIAEGYSVSREKKESFPLTVTSAQKNPTAFYLCASSKDRGSYGYTFGSGTRLTVV.

This clone was detected once. The rearrangement uses TRBV10-3 and TRBJ2-2; D ambiguous. Germline CDR1 reads ENHRY; CDR2 reads SYGVKD. The germline V and J ends were trimmed by 10 bases and 6 bases, with 9 bases remaining between them. CDR3 length: 11 amino acids. The CDR3 reads CATLTSGELFF. CDR3 bases: TGTGCCACCCTTACATCCGGGGAGCTGTTTTTT.

The gene calls are TRBV6-1 and TRBJ1-3; TRBD1 matches 8 bases. Germline CDR1 is MNHNS and CDR2 is SASEGT. The CDR3 has 18 residues. The ends lost 4 bases at V and 0 bases at J; junction bases unmatched: 11. CDR3 amino acids: CASSAFTFRGPSGNTIYF. CDR3 coding DNA: TGTGCCAGCAGTGCTTTTACCTTCAGGGGGCCCTCTGGAAACACCATATATTTT.

V and J are TRBV28 and TRBJ2-3; 12 bases are shared with TRBD2. Germline lookup yields CDR1 MDHEN and CDR2 SYDVKM. After removal of 4 bases from V and 4 bases from J, the junction contained 6 bases not matched to a gene. This CDR3 spans 16 amino acids. CDR3 sequence: CASSSGLAGKADTQYF. For the CDR3, the DNA is TGTGCCAGCAGTTCCGGACTAGCGGGAAAGGCAGATACGCAGTATTTT.

This clone has a single count. This sequence joins TRBV19 and TRBJ1-5, with D possibly being TRBD1 (6 bases). This CDR3 is built from 14 residues. The V gene's germline CDR1 is LNHDA and CDR2 SQIVND (reference sequence). V lost 10 bases to trimming and J lost 3 bases, with 16 bases between them. CDR3 sequence reads: CATKQGSHNQPQHF. In nucleotides, the CDR3 is TGTGCCACAAAACAGGGTTCCCACAATCAGCCCCAGCATTTT.

The chain couples TRBV5-1 to TRBJ2-1; possibly TRBD2 for D (6 bases). Germline V gene lookup returns CDR1 SGHRS and CDR2 YFSETQ. V lost 2 bases, J lost 0 bases, and 12 bases lay in between. This CDR3 comprises 16 residues. The CDR3 DNA reads as TGCGCCAGCAGCTTTCGGGAGTTGGACTCCTACAATGAGCAGTTCTTC. Encoded protein: CASSFRELDSYNEQFF.

This chain uses TRBV16 with TRBJ2-1; D remains ambiguous. The CDR3 totals 10 residues. V lost 2 bases, J lost 16 bases, and 9 bases lay in between. Germline values: CDR1 KGHSY, CDR2 FQNENV. The chain's CDR3 is CASSQIFPFF. The CDR3 nucleotides are TGTGCCAGCAGCCAAATCTTCCCCTTCTTC.

The chain uses TRBV27 and TRBJ2-7; possibly TRBD1 for D (6 bases). Trimming pared 7 bases from V and 0 bases from J, leaving 16 bases between. The CDR3 length is 15 residues. Germline V gene data show CDR1 as MNHEY and CDR2 as SMNVEV (reference sequence). The CDR3 reads CASKVGQGSSYEQYF. As DNA, the CDR3 is TGTGCCAGCAAGGTGGGGCAGGGGTCCTCCTACGAGCAGTACTTC.

This clone turned up a few times. V and J are TRBV7-9 and TRBJ1-1, with unresolved D. The CDR3 is 15 residues long. The V and J ends lost 3 bases and 4 bases respectively, with 15 bases between them. Germline V gene lookup returns CDR1 SEHNR and CDR2 FQNEAQ (reference sequence). The CDR3 DNA is TGTGCCAGCAGCTTTTATCCATCAGGCGTCACTGAAGCTTTCTTT. Its protein product is CASSFYPSGVTEAFF.

This rearrangement joins TRBV5-1 to TRBJ2-3, with 7 bases identical to TRBD2. This CDR3 spans 16 amino acids. The germline gives CDR1 SGHRS, CDR2 YFSETQ. V trimming: 0 bases; J trimming: 2 bases; junction bases outside the gene matches: 6. CDR3 sequence reads: CASSLARAGATDTQYF. For the CDR3, the DNA is TGCGCCAGCAGCTTGGCCCGGGCGGGAGCCACAGATACGCAGTATTTT.

The sample holds a few counts of this clone. This chain connects TRBV5-1 to TRBJ1-4; maybe TRBD1 (5 bases). This CDR3 contains 16 residues. Looked up from germline, CDR1 is SGHRS and CDR2 is YFSETQ. Between the trimmed V and J ends, which lost 4 bases and 0 bases, there was a span of 13 bases. CDR3 nucleotides: TGCGCCAGCAGCGGCGGGACTCTTGCAACTAATGAAAAACTGTTTTTT. Encoded protein: CASSGGTLATNEKLFF.

The chain recombines TRBV10-2 with TRBJ2-7; maybe TRBD2 (5 bases). Germline CDR1 is WSHSY and CDR2 is SAAADI. The CDR3 contains 12 residues. Trimming cost V 5 bases and J 2 bases, with 7 bases left between them. In nucleotides, the CDR3 is TGCGCCAGCAGTTGGCGGGCCTACGAGCAGTACTTC. The encoded protein is CASSWRAYEQYF.

This chain connects TRBV6-1 to TRBJ2-2; 7 nucleotides match TRBD1. This CDR3 contains 14 residues. With V trimmed by 2 bases and J by 12 bases, 9 bases remained unmatched. Germline loops: CDR1 MNHNS, CDR2 SASEGT. The CDR3 bases are TGTGCCAGCAGTGAACTAAAAGACAGGGCGAAGCTGTTTTTT. Translated: CASSELKDRAKLFF.

The chain recombines TRBV30 with TRBJ2-1; tentative D call: TRBD2 (5 bases). V was trimmed by 1 base and J by 9 bases, leaving 10 bases between them. CDR3 length: 12 residues. CDR1 and CDR2 from the germline V gene are GTSNPN and SVGIG (reference sequence). The CDR3 sequence: CAWSELGVEQFF. The CDR3 DNA reads TGTGCCTGGAGTGAGCTCGGGGTTGAGCAGTTCTTC.

The chain carries TRBV4-1 and TRBJ2-7, with D possibly TRBD1 on 5 matching bases. Trimming took 2 bases from V and 3 from J, leaving 11 bases between them. CDR1 is MGHRA and CDR2 is YSYEKL in the germline V gene. This CDR3 is 14 amino acids long. The CDR3 loop is CASSQLSGIYEQYF. The CDR3 DNA reads TGCGCCAGCAGCCAACTTTCAGGGATCTACGAGCAGTACTTC.